This T cell receptor beta chain was sequenced for a study of early T cells in non-severe SARS-CoV-2 infection. Study results and caveats: Lookups in VDJdb leaned toward anti-spike CD8 responses and missed private and CD4 specificities.

Each cDNA molecule carried a unique molecular identifier. Using its own MiXCR run on the 5' RACE reads, TCRdb lists one record per CDR3 protein. The data show under 75,000 distinct CDR3 sequences, with roughly an eighth seen just once and roughly 8.7% held by the top ten. Trimming removed 0 bases at V and 7 bases at J, with 3 bases between. The CDR3 contains 11 residues. Germline CDR1 MNHEY, CDR2 SVGEGT. The sample holds many counts of this clonotype. The antigen remains undetermined. The receptor was isolated from an adult who was a healthcare worker with PCR-confirmed SARS-CoV-2 infection or an uninfected control (not recorded which). The J gene is TRBJ2-5, the V gene TRBV6-2 or TRBV6-3; D is ambiguous. The sample taken for sequencing was whole blood. The CDR3 sequence: CASSYSGTQYF. The CDR3 bases are TGTGCCAGCAGTTACTCAGGGACCCAGTACTTC.